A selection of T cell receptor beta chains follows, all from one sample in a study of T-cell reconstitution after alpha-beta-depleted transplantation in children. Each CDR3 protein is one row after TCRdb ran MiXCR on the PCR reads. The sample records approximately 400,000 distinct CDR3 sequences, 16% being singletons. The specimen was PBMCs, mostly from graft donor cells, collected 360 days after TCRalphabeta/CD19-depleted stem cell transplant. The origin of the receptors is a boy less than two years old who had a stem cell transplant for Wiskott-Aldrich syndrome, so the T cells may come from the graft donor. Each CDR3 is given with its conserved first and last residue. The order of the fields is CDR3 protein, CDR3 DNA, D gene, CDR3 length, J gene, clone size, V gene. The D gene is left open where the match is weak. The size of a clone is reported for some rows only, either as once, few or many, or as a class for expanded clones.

cdr3_aa: CASSLQPSGALSTGELFF; cdr3_nt: TGTGCCAGCAGCTTACAGCCTAGCGGGGCCCTCTCCACCGGGGAGCTGTTTTTT; d_call: TRBD2; cdr3_length: 18; j_call: TRBJ2-2; clone_size: NA; v_call: TRBV7-7
cdr3_aa: CATKGDTGELFF; cdr3_nt: TGTGCCACCAAGGGGGACACCGGGGAGCTGTTTTTT; d_call: NA; cdr3_length: 12; j_call: TRBJ2-2; clone_size: few; v_call: TRBV24-1
cdr3_aa: CASSLRGQRGTSGYNEQFF; cdr3_nt: TGCGCCAGCAGCTTGAGGGGACAGAGGGGGACTAGCGGCTACAATGAGCAGTTCTTC; d_call: TRBD2; cdr3_length: 19; j_call: TRBJ2-1; clone_size: NA; v_call: TRBV5-1
cdr3_aa: CASSPNSGRAPLSYNEQFF; cdr3_nt: TGTGCCAGCAGCCCGAATAGCGGGAGGGCTCCTCTTTCCTACAATGAGCAGTTCTTC; d_call: TRBD2; cdr3_length: 19; j_call: TRBJ2-1; clone_size: few; v_call: TRBV6-2/TRBV6-3
cdr3_aa: CASSPRVAAVGFEAFF; cdr3_nt: TGTGCCAGCAGCCCGCGAGTCGCAGCCGTCGGATTTGAAGCTTTCTTT; d_call: NA; cdr3_length: 16; j_call: TRBJ1-1; clone_size: once; v_call: TRBV7-9
cdr3_aa: CASRKTGRYEQYF; cdr3_nt: TGTGCCAGCAGAAAGACAGGGAGGTACGAGCAGTACTTC; d_call: NA; cdr3_length: 13; j_call: TRBJ2-7; clone_size: NA; v_call: TRBV7-2
cdr3_aa: CASSLWSPRASAAQETQYF; cdr3_nt: TGTGCCAGCAGTTTATGGTCCCCCAGGGCATCAGCGGCACAAGAGACCCAGTACTTC; d_call: NA; cdr3_length: 19; j_call: TRBJ2-5; clone_size: NA; v_call: TRBV27
cdr3_aa: CSARALQREGTDTQYF; cdr3_nt: TGCAGTGCTAGAGCCCTTCAGCGGGAGGGCACAGATACGCAGTATTTT; d_call: TRBD2; cdr3_length: 16; j_call: TRBJ2-3; clone_size: NA; v_call: TRBV20-1
cdr3_aa: CATLQGAQETQYF; cdr3_nt: TGTGCCACCCTACAGGGGGCCCAAGAGACCCAGTACTTC; d_call: TRBD1; cdr3_length: 13; j_call: TRBJ2-5; clone_size: NA; v_call: TRBV24-1
cdr3_aa: CSASIRRKFSTGELFF; cdr3_nt: TGCAGTGCTAGTATAAGACGGAAATTCAGCACCGGGGAGCTGTTTTTT; d_call: NA; cdr3_length: 16; j_call: TRBJ2-2; clone_size: few; v_call: TRBV20-1
cdr3_aa: CASSQSGGGRDNEQFF; cdr3_nt: TGTGCCAGCAGCCAATCTGGAGGGGGTAGGGACAATGAGCAGTTCTTC; d_call: NA; cdr3_length: 16; j_call: TRBJ2-1; clone_size: many; v_call: TRBV16
cdr3_aa: CASHLSTGSTYEQYF; cdr3_nt: TGCGCCAGCCACTTGTCGACAGGGTCCACCTACGAGCAGTACTTC; d_call: TRBD1; cdr3_length: 15; j_call: TRBJ2-7; clone_size: NA; v_call: TRBV5-1
cdr3_aa: CASSTGLAGGPGEQYF; cdr3_nt: TGCGCCAGCAGCACGGGACTAGCGGGGGGGCCGGGGGAGCAGTACTTC; d_call: TRBD2; cdr3_length: 16; j_call: TRBJ2-7; clone_size: NA; v_call: TRBV5-1
cdr3_aa: CAWTPRNGPANF; cdr3_nt: TGTGCCTGGACTCCCCGAAATGGACCGGCGAACTTC; d_call: NA; cdr3_length: 12; j_call: TRBJ2-7; clone_size: NA; v_call: TRBV30
cdr3_aa: CSARRGNQPQHF; cdr3_nt: TGCAGTGCTAGGCGAGGCAATCAGCCCCAGCATTTT; d_call: NA; cdr3_length: 12; j_call: TRBJ1-5; clone_size: many; v_call: TRBV20-1
cdr3_aa: CASSQKVDRDSYNSPLHF; cdr3_nt: TGCGCCAGCAGCCAAAAGGTCGACAGGGACTCCTATAATTCACCCCTCCACTTT; d_call: TRBD1; cdr3_length: 18; j_call: TRBJ1-6; clone_size: NA; v_call: TRBV4-1
cdr3_aa: CASSYDRGLYEQYF; cdr3_nt: TGTGCCAGCAGTTACGATCGGGGCCTCTACGAGCAGTACTTC; d_call: NA; cdr3_length: 14; j_call: TRBJ2-7; clone_size: NA; v_call: TRBV6-5
cdr3_aa: CASSESLDTQYF; cdr3_nt: TGCGCCAGCAGTGAGTCCCTGGATACGCAGTATTTT; d_call: NA; cdr3_length: 12; j_call: TRBJ2-3; clone_size: few; v_call: TRBV10-2
cdr3_aa: CAGGQTNTEAFF; cdr3_nt: TGTGCCGGGGGACAAACGAACACTGAAGCTTTCTTT; d_call: NA; cdr3_length: 12; j_call: TRBJ1-1; clone_size: NA; v_call: TRBV30
cdr3_aa: CASRPVHEQYF; cdr3_nt: TGTGCCTCTAGGCCGGTCCACGAGCAGTACTTC; d_call: NA; cdr3_length: 11; j_call: TRBJ2-7; clone_size: NA; v_call: TRBV2
cdr3_aa: CASSLRQGQNEKLFF; cdr3_nt: TGCGCCAGCAGCCTACGGCAGGGTCAAAATGAAAAACTGTTTTTT; d_call: NA; cdr3_length: 15; j_call: TRBJ1-4; clone_size: few; v_call: TRBV4-1
cdr3_aa: CASSSGVIVGNTIYF; cdr3_nt: TGTGCCAGCAGCTCCGGGGTGATTGTGGGAAACACCATATATTTT; d_call: NA; cdr3_length: 15; j_call: TRBJ1-3; clone_size: few; v_call: TRBV2
cdr3_aa: CASSPDRFANTGELFF; cdr3_nt: TGTGCCAGCAGCCCCGACAGGTTCGCGAACACCGGGGAGCTGTTTTTT; d_call: NA; cdr3_length: 16; j_call: TRBJ2-2; clone_size: few; v_call: TRBV5-6
cdr3_aa: CSAQQDMNTEAFF; cdr3_nt: TGCAGTGCTCAACAGGACATGAACACTGAAGCTTTCTTT; d_call: NA; cdr3_length: 13; j_call: TRBJ1-1; clone_size: few; v_call: TRBV20-1
cdr3_aa: CASSQARARGLYEQYF; cdr3_nt: TGCGCCAGCAGCCAAGCCAGGGCCAGGGGGCTCTACGAGCAGTACTTC; d_call: TRBD1; cdr3_length: 16; j_call: TRBJ2-7; clone_size: few; v_call: TRBV4-1
cdr3_aa: CASSPATDTQYF; cdr3_nt: TGTGCCAGCTCACCTGCCACAGATACGCAGTATTTT; d_call: NA; cdr3_length: 12; j_call: TRBJ2-3; clone_size: many; v_call: TRBV18
cdr3_aa: CASSLDFVLAGTNEQFF; cdr3_nt: TGTGCCAGCAGCTTAGATTTTGTACTAGCGGGAACGAATGAGCAGTTCTTC; d_call: TRBD2; cdr3_length: 17; j_call: TRBJ2-1; clone_size: NA; v_call: TRBV11-2
cdr3_aa: CASSSGQGLPGTDTQYF; cdr3_nt: TGTGCCAGCAGCTCGGGACAGGGGCTCCCCGGCACAGATACGCAGTATTTT; d_call: TRBD1; cdr3_length: 17; j_call: TRBJ2-3; clone_size: NA; v_call: TRBV7-9
cdr3_aa: CASSLASLLYYEQYF; cdr3_nt: TGCGCCAGCAGCTTGGCCTCACTCCTTTACTACGAGCAGTACTTC; d_call: NA; cdr3_length: 15; j_call: TRBJ2-7; clone_size: NA; v_call: TRBV5-1
cdr3_aa: CATSRADRVYEQYF; cdr3_nt: TGTGCCACCAGCAGAGCTGACAGGGTCTACGAGCAGTACTTC; d_call: TRBD1; cdr3_length: 14; j_call: TRBJ2-7; clone_size: NA; v_call: TRBV15
cdr3_aa: CASSLNRGDNEQFF; cdr3_nt: TGTGCCAGCAGCTTGAATCGGGGGGACAATGAGCAGTTCTTC; d_call: TRBD2; cdr3_length: 14; j_call: TRBJ2-1; clone_size: few; v_call: TRBV7-9
cdr3_aa: CASSQSLQITYEQYF; cdr3_nt: TGCGCCAGCAGCCAATCATTACAGATTACCTACGAGCAGTACTTC; d_call: NA; cdr3_length: 15; j_call: TRBJ2-7; clone_size: few; v_call: TRBV4-3
cdr3_aa: CASSPWTSGSKNIQYF; cdr3_nt: TGTGCCAGCAGCCCCTGGACTAGCGGGAGTAAAAACATTCAGTACTTC; d_call: NA; cdr3_length: 16; j_call: TRBJ2-4; clone_size: few; v_call: TRBV21-1
cdr3_aa: CASSPTSSSYNEQFF; cdr3_nt: TGCGCCAGCAGCCCAACTAGCAGTTCCTACAATGAGCAGTTCTTC; d_call: NA; cdr3_length: 15; j_call: TRBJ2-1; clone_size: NA; v_call: TRBV5-1
cdr3_aa: CASSQEPVQNSPLHF; cdr3_nt: TGCGCCAGCAGCCAAGAGCCAGTGCAGAATTCACCCCTCCACTTT; d_call: NA; cdr3_length: 15; j_call: TRBJ1-6; clone_size: NA; v_call: TRBV4-3
cdr3_aa: CASSWGLAGANTGELFF; cdr3_nt: TGTGCCAGCAGCTGGGGACTAGCGGGGGCTAACACCGGGGAGCTGTTTTTT; d_call: TRBD2; cdr3_length: 17; j_call: TRBJ2-2; clone_size: NA; v_call: TRBV7-8